This TCR beta chain was sequenced during a study of breast tumors, draining lymph nodes, adjacent tissues. TCRdb called the multiplex PCR reads again in MiXCR, with one record for every CDR3 protein. The sample yields around 100,000 distinct CDR3 sequences, about 20% seen once. Axillary draining lymph nodes of breast cancer patients supplied the node samples. The CDR3 has 13 amino acids. The germline gives CDR1 SSHAT, CDR2 FNYEAQ (reference sequence). Trimming took 10 bases from V and 0 from J, leaving 7 bases between them. Points on this clonotype: Its antigen remains unidentified. This clone may be a read error of a much larger clone one base away.

Broader study findings: Most tumor T cells seemingly derive from lymph node, then expand in tumor.

This sequence was found in a female donor with breast cancer. Some clones in this sample may be carry-over from other donors' samples. V and J are TRBV7-7 and TRBJ2-6; D is uncertain. Sequencing was performed on axillary lymph node tissue. This chain's CDR3 is CAMRISGANVLTF. CDR3 DNA sequence: TGTGCCATGAGGATCTCTGGGGCCAACGTCCTGACTTTC.